This T cell receptor (beta chain) was recorded in a study of cytomegalovirus exposure and HLA in healthy donors. Study as a whole: In a later analysis, the roughly 120 validation repertoires were reported to have used the same platform as the approximately 700 first-cohort repertoires.

The donors were in the approximately 120-subject validation cohort; that cohort was separate from the roughly 700-subject first cohort. Produced via immunoSEQ multiplex PCR; TCRdb's table is partial and in-frame only. This table has around 160,000 clones, just under 85% appearing once. The sequenced sample consisted of PBMCs. The TCR sequence derives from a man aged 25-45 years in good health and CMV-seropositive.

The CDR3 bases are TGCGCCAGCAGCCAAGCCTCAACAGGGATTGGGTACGAGCAGTACTTC. Its protein is CASSQASTGIGYEQYF. This chain links TRBV4-3 with TRBJ2-7; weak D call: TRBD1 (6 bases). Per germline, CDR1 LGHNA and CDR2 YSLEER. This CDR3 region has 16 residues. V was trimmed by 1 base and J by 4 bases, leaving 17 bases between them.